The sequence of this T cell receptor (beta chain) was determined in a study of early T cells in non-severe SARS-CoV-2 infection. Study-wide background: Whole-blood bulk RNA, unsorted, was sequenced, and chains were unpaired. General study findings and limits: A preference for anti-spike CD8 responses marked VDJdb matching, which missed private and CD4 specificities.

Tagging with unique molecular identifiers was applied to individual cDNA molecules. One entry per CDR3 protein results from TCRdb running MiXCR on the 5' RACE reads. This repertoire shows 55,000 to 70,000 distinct CDR3 sequences, around 12% found once; its top ten account for 1.2%. CDR1 is MGHRA, CDR2 YSYEKL, per germline. V gave up 4 bases and J gave up 0 bases, with 13 bases separating them. This CDR3 has 16 amino acids. This clonotype was recorded many times. Its antigen is not known. The chain carries TRBV4-1 and TRBJ1-3; D unclear. This specimen was whole blood, taken at baseline. The source of this sequence is an adult who was a healthcare worker with PCR-confirmed SARS-CoV-2 infection or an uninfected control (not recorded which). The donor label of this sample is uncertain. CDR3 amino acids: CASSLRSGVSGNTIYF. The CDR3 DNA reads TGCGCCAGCAGCCTTAGGTCGGGTGTCTCTGGAAACACCATATATTTT.